This passage covers 25 T cell receptor beta chains from one sample sequenced in a study of PD-1 blockade in classical Hodgkin lymphoma. Data came from immunoSEQ multiplex PCR; TCRdb stores just in-frame clones and leaves some out. Of roughly 36,000 clones listed, 75% to 85% were seen once; the top ten hold about 9.4%. Documented time point: cycle 4 day 1 (C4D1), after 6 weeks of nivolumab. Relapse after autologous stem cell transplantation occurred in every patient, and brentuximab vedotin exposure varied. The specimen was peripheral blood mononuclear cells (PBMCs), collected before the fourth cycle of nivolumab. These receptors were collected from a human donor with classical Hodgkin lymphoma.

The chain joins TRBV20-1 to TRBJ2-1; D is undetermined. The V and J ends lost 5 bases and 6 bases respectively, with 8 bases between them. The length of the CDR3 is 11 residues. The V gene's germline CDR1 is DFQATT and CDR2 SNEGSKA (reference sequence). CDR3 loop: CSAYILNEQFF. The CDR3 DNA reads TGCAGTGCTTACATCCTCAATGAGCAGTTCTTC.

V is TRBV29-1 and J is TRBJ1-2; 10 bases are a match to TRBD1. Germline V gene lookup returns CDR1 SQVTM and CDR2 ANQGSEA. The CDR3 extends over 15 amino acids. The V gene end was trimmed by 4 bases and the J gene end by 5 bases; junction bases not matched to a gene: 10. CDR3 DNA sequence: TGCAGCGTTGCCGGGACAGGGGAGAGTCGGTATGGCTACACCTTC. This gives the protein CSVAGTGESRYGYTF.

The chain links TRBV27 to TRBJ2-5; D is possibly TRBD1 or TRBD2 (5 bases each). Germline V gene lookup returns CDR1 MNHEY and CDR2 SMNVEV (reference sequence). Trimming left V 0 bases short and J 5 bases short, with 10 bases between. There are 14 residues in the CDR3. CDR3 in DNA: TGTGCCAGCAGTTTATCCGGGAAGGGGGAGACCCAGTACTTC. It translates to CASSLSGKGETQYF.

The chain couples TRBV7-2 to TRBJ2-5, with a possible D match to TRBD2 (7 bases). The CDR3 covers 15 residues. CDR1 is SGHTA, CDR2 FQGNSA, per germline. Trimming took off 1 base at V and 5 bases at J, with 14 bases between the two ends. This CDR3 reads CASSLVVRGGETQYF. CDR3 nucleotide sequence: TGTGCCAGCAGCTTAGTTGTCAGGGGAGGGGAGACCCAGTACTTC.

V usage is TRBV28 and J usage is TRBJ1-2; 7 nucleotides match TRBD1. With V trimmed by 1 base and J by 2 bases, 4 bases remained unmatched. The CDR3 is 15 amino acids. The germline V gene encodes CDR1 MDHEN and CDR2 SYDVKM. CDR3 region: CASSLLQGGNYGYTF. DNA of the CDR3: TGTGCCAGCAGTTTATTGCAGGGGGGAAACTATGGCTACACCTTC.

J is TRBJ1-2 and V is TRBV6-6; D gene unclear. The CDR3 runs to 16 residues. V lost 3 bases and J lost 0, with 14 bases in between. Per the germline V gene, CDR1 is MNHNY and CDR2 is SVGAGI (reference sequence). For the CDR3, the DNA is TGTGCCAGCAGTTATAACCGGGCTTCAGCTAACTATGGCTACACCTTC. Translated, it gives CASSYNRASANYGYTF.

This chain uses TRBV12-5 with TRBJ2-7; D is perhaps TRBD1 (5 bases). Trimming took 1 base from V and 3 from J, leaving 7 bases between them. CDR1 LGHNT and CDR2 FRNRAP come from the germline V gene. This CDR3 has 13 residues. The CDR3 coding sequence is TGTGCTAGTGGTTTGGATGACAGCTACGAGCAGTACTTC. Its protein is CASGLDDSYEQYF.

This clone is a singleton in its sample. The chain joins TRBV28 to TRBJ1-1; D is unclear. Looked up from germline, CDR1 is MDHEN and CDR2 is SYDVKM. The length of the CDR3 is 15 residues. Deletions cut 6 bases from V and 3 bases from J, with 17 bases between. Here the CDR3 DNA reads TGTGCCAGCAGCCTCGTTCGCCCCGGGGACACTGAAGCTTTCTTT. This gives the protein CASSLVRPGDTEAFF.

V and J are TRBV7-2 and TRBJ2-3; unclear D gene. The CDR3 length is 12 residues. CDR1 is SGHTA, CDR2 FQGNSA, per germline. V lost 4 bases, J lost 7 bases, and 9 bases lay in between. In DNA, the CDR3 is TGTGCCAGCAGCTATGTAGGGTATACGCAGTATTTT. Protein sequence: CASSYVGYTQYF.

This clone was picked up one time. J is TRBJ1-6 and V is TRBV6-1; unclear D gene. V lost 6 bases and J 6 bases, leaving 9 bases between the germline ends. CDR3 size: 13 residues. CDR1 and CDR2 from the germline V gene are MNHNS and SASEGT. The CDR3 sequence is CASRDVSNSPLHF. CDR3 sequence (DNA): TGTGCCAGCAGGGATGTATCTAATTCACCCCTCCACTTT.

This chain uses TRBV6-5 with TRBJ1-2; 7 bases align to TRBD1. V lost 7 bases and J lost 10; bases outside the gene matches: 9. The CDR3 runs to 12 residues. CDR1 and CDR2 from the germline V gene are MNHEY and SVGAGI. The CDR3 DNA reads TGTGCCAGCACCGCGACAGGGTTCGACTACACCTTC. Encoded protein: CASTATGFDYTF.

The chain couples TRBV7-2 to TRBJ2-1; 12 bases are shared with TRBD2. Germline V lookup: CDR1 SGHTA, CDR2 FQGNSA. V lost 8 bases to trimming and J lost 12 bases; unmatched junction nucleotides: 5. The CDR3 is made up of 12 amino acids. The CDR3 protein is CASLRTSGVQFF. CDR3 DNA: TGTGCCAGCCTACGGACTAGCGGGGTGCAGTTCTTC. The full variable domain, in which reference TRBV7-2 and TRBJ2-1 provide the parts outside the CDR3, is GAGVSQSPSNKVTEKGKDVELRCDPISGHTALYWYRQSLGQGLEFLIYFQGNSAPDKSGLPSDRFSAERTGGSVSTLTIQRTQQEDSAVYLCASLRTSGVQFFGPGTRLTVL.

The genes are TRBV4-1 and TRBJ2-2; no definite D call. There are 14 residues in the CDR3. Per the germline V gene, CDR1 is MGHRA and CDR2 is YSYEKL. The germline V and J ends were trimmed by 3 bases and 7 bases, with 12 bases remaining between them. CDR3 loop: CASSHRHSDGELFF. DNA of the CDR3: TGCGCCAGCAGCCATCGGCACAGTGACGGGGAGCTGTTTTTT.

This chain joins TRBV7-2 and TRBJ2-5; no clear D gene. Germline CDR1 is SGHTA and CDR2 is FQGNSA. The CDR3 has 15 amino acids. V was clipped by 4 bases and J by 2 bases, with 14 bases between them. The CDR3 bases are TGTGCCAGCAGCTCCGGACGGATGCTACAAGAGACCCAGTACTTC. It codes for CASSSGRMLQETQYF.

The chain links TRBV7-9 to TRBJ2-1; 7 positions agree with TRBD1. V lost 1 base and J lost 10; bases outside the gene matches: 13. CDR1 and CDR2 from the germline V gene are SEHNR and FQNEAQ (reference sequence). This CDR3 comprises 16 residues. The CDR3 protein is CASSLGVGQRGREQFF. The CDR3, as DNA: TGTGCCAGCAGCTTAGGCGTGGGACAGAGAGGTAGGGAGCAGTTCTTC.

This clone was seen only once. The chain carries TRBV6-1 and TRBJ2-7; 10 bases agree with TRBD1. V dropped 6 bases and J dropped 5; count of bases not matched to a gene: 7. The CDR3 consists of 14 residues. Germline CDR1 is MNHNS and CDR2 is SASEGT. The CDR3 DNA follows: TGTGCCAGCAGACTGGGACAGGGGCGTGACGAGCAGTACTTC. Its translation is CASRLGQGRDEQYF.

J is TRBJ2-7 and V is TRBV5-1, with TRBD1 as a possible D gene (5 bases). Germline lookup yields CDR1 SGHRS and CDR2 YFSETQ. Trimming left V 0 bases short and J 4 bases short, with 20 bases between. CDR3 length equals 17 residues. The CDR3 DNA is TGCGCCAGCAGCTTGGCCTCAGGGCCTGTACAGACGTACGAGCAGTACTTC. Translation: CASSLASGPVQTYEQYF.

The chain recombines TRBV19 with TRBJ2-7; 11 nucleotides agree with TRBD1. The germline CDR1 and CDR2 sequences are LNHDA and SQIVND (reference sequence). The CDR3 spans 16 residues. The V and J ends lost 4 bases and 2 bases, in that order; junction bases with no gene match: 7. The CDR3 region has the DNA TGTGCCAGTAGTACTTCCGGGACAGGGGGACCCTACGAGCAGTACTTC. It codes for CASSTSGTGGPYEQYF.

The genes are TRBV7-3 and TRBJ2-3; tentative D call: TRBD2 (7 bases). V was cut by 1 base and J by 0 bases, with 14 bases left in between. The CDR3 contains 17 residues. Germline CDR1 is SGHTA and CDR2 is FQGTGA. The CDR3 protein is CASSLSPGGPSTDTQYF. The CDR3 DNA reads as TGTGCCAGCAGCTTAAGCCCCGGGGGGCCCAGCACAGATACGCAGTATTTT.

For this clone: Other DNA sequences in this specimen translate into the identical CDR3. The chain couples TRBV20-1 to TRBJ2-3, with no clear D. Germline loops: CDR1 DFQATT, CDR2 SNEGSKA (reference sequence). The V end was cut by 4 bases, the J end by 3 bases, with 5 bases between. The CDR3 consists of 11 residues. DNA of the CDR3: TGCAGTGCTACCTCAACAGATACGCAGTATTTT. This codes for CSATSTDTQYF.

The rearrangement joins TRBV4-1 to TRBJ2-7; 7 bases are shared with TRBD1. Trimming took 4 bases from V and 5 from J; bases not matched to a gene: 11. Germline-derived CDR1 and CDR2 are MGHRA and YSYEKL. The CDR3 loop spans 15 amino acids. CDR3 region: CASSPRTGLGNEQYF. CDR3 DNA sequence: TGCGCCAGCAGCCCCCGGACAGGACTGGGTAACGAGCAGTACTTC.

This sequence joins TRBV5-6 and TRBJ1-1; D is unresolved. V was cut by 0 bases and J by 0 bases, with 9 bases left in between. CDR1 SGHDT and CDR2 YYEEEE come from the germline V gene. CDR3 length: 15 residues. The CDR3 DNA is TGTGCCAGCAGCTTGGCCCACACGGTGAACACTGAAGCTTTCTTT. It specifies CASSLAHTVNTEAFF.

The V gene is TRBV5-1, the J gene TRBJ2-6; either TRBD1 or TRBD2 may fit D (6 bases each). Germline CDR1 SGHRS, CDR2 YFSETQ. The CDR3 runs to 16 residues. The V end lost 0 bases, the J end lost 2 bases, and 9 bases lay between the germline ends. The CDR3, as DNA: TGCGCCAGCAGCTTGGAGGGGGGAACTGGGGCCAACGTCCTGACTTTC. Its translation is CASSLEGGTGANVLTF.

The chain recombines TRBV28 with TRBJ2-2; maybe TRBD2 (5 bases). The germline gives CDR1 MDHEN, CDR2 SYDVKM. The CDR3 loop spans 15 amino acids. The V gene lost 9 bases and the J gene lost 4 bases, with 18 bases spanning the gap. Here the CDR3 reads CASHPRGWGTGELFF. The CDR3 DNA follows: TGTGCCAGTCATCCACGCGGGTGGGGCACCGGGGAGCTGTTTTTT.

This chain joins TRBV5-5 and TRBJ2-5; a weak D match, TRBD1 (5 bases). Germline lookup yields CDR1 SGHKS and CDR2 YYEKEE (reference sequence). The V end lost 3 bases, the J end lost 5 bases, and 14 bases lay between the germline ends. The CDR3 sequence is 14 residues long. The chain's CDR3 is CASSSFRGSETQYF. Here the CDR3 DNA reads TGTGCCAGCAGCTCCTTTAGGGGATCGGAGACCCAGTACTTC.